The 9 T cell receptor beta chains in this list originate from one sample, sequenced in a study of shared clonotypes between healthy human individuals. Sequencing used immunoSEQ multiplex PCR; TCRdb keeps in-frame clones, though not all of them. Altogether 550,000 to 850,000 clones are present, over 55% being singletons, with the ten largest covering roughly 1.8%. The sequenced sample consisted of memory CD4+ T cells sorted from blood. The sample's subset: CD45RA-negative fraction. The receptors come from a woman in her thirties in good health.

The sample holds one count of this clone. In the same sample, other DNA sequences code for this CDR3. The rearrangement joins TRBV29-1 to TRBJ2-3; D gene ambiguous. The CDR3 has 12 amino acids. Trimming took off 3 bases at V and 3 bases at J, with 7 bases between the two ends. The germline V gene encodes CDR1 SQVTM and CDR2 ANQGSEA. The CDR3 DNA sequence: TGCAGCGTTGATCTAGGAACAGATACGCAGTATTTT. It specifies CSVDLGTDTQYF.

This clone was seen a few times. This chain connects TRBV7-2 to TRBJ2-3, with 9 bases fitting TRBD1. J lost 3 bases, V lost 5 bases, and 9 bases had no gene match. CDR1 is SGHTA and CDR2 is FQGNSA in the germline V gene. The CDR3 spans 16 residues. The CDR3 loop is CASSQAGTGRTDTQYF. CDR3 DNA: TGTGCCAGCAGCCAGGCCGGGACAGGGAGGACAGATACGCAGTATTTT.

The chain combines TRBV5-6 with TRBJ2-7; 7 bases line up with TRBD1. J lost 5 bases, V lost 0 bases, and 11 bases had no gene match. This CDR3 has 16 amino acids. Germline loops: CDR1 SGHDT, CDR2 YYEEEE. The CDR3 region is CASSLVTGDMGNEQYF. DNA for the CDR3: TGTGCCAGCAGCTTGGTCACAGGGGATATGGGAAACGAGCAGTACTTC.

This clone has a count of ten or more. The J gene is TRBJ1-3, the V gene TRBV10-2; possible D gene TRBD1, 6 bases. Germline lookup yields CDR1 WSHSY and CDR2 SAAADI. V gave up 7 bases and J gave up 8 bases, with 21 bases separating them. This CDR3 has 15 residues. The CDR3 protein is CASNPVRDIWDTIYF. CDR3 sequence (DNA): TGCGCCAGCAACCCAGTCCGGGACATATGGGACACCATATATTTT.

V and J are TRBV28 and TRBJ2-2; the match to TRBD1 covers 7 bases. Germline V gene data show CDR1 as MDHEN and CDR2 as SYDVKM. V lost 4 bases to trimming and J lost 5 bases; unmatched junction nucleotides: 4. This CDR3 comprises 14 residues. This CDR3 is CASSSRGKTGELFF. The CDR3, as DNA: TGTGCCAGCAGTTCCAGGGGGAAGACCGGGGAGCTGTTTTTT.

The chain carries TRBV6-5 and TRBJ2-7, with D possibly matching TRBD1 (5 bases). Germline V gene lookup returns CDR1 MNHEY and CDR2 SVGAGI. Trimming left V 6 bases short and J 0 bases short, with 12 bases between. CDR3 length: 14 amino acids. CDR3 sequence (DNA): TGTGCCAGCAGCCTCCAGGACACCTCCTACGAGCAGTACTTC. Amino acids: CASSLQDTSYEQYF.

This clone has only a few counts. Sequence at one end of the junction differs from germline and may be a read error. This chain joins TRBV5-8 and TRBJ1-5, with D possibly matching TRBD1 (5 bases). The length of the CDR3 is 14 residues. Per germline, CDR1 SGHTS and CDR2 YDEGEE. Here the CDR3 reads CASTLGGGNQPQHF. CDR3 bases: TGTGCCAGCACCTTGGGGGGTGGCAATCAGCCCCAGCATTTT.

The rearrangement joins TRBV29-1 to TRBJ2-7; D is unclear. The CDR3 spans 12 residues. CDR1 is SQVTM, CDR2 ANQGSEA, per germline. Trimming removed 6 bases at V and 7 bases at J, with 16 bases between. CDR3 coding DNA: TGCAGCGTCGACTCTATGACCGGGGAGCAGTACTTC. Translated: CSVDSMTGEQYF.

The chain carries TRBV6-5 and TRBJ2-5; 8 positions agree with TRBD2. The CDR3 has 15 residues. The V segment lost 6 bases and the J segment 4 bases; nucleotides outside the gene matches: 10. The germline V gene encodes CDR1 MNHEY and CDR2 SVGAGI. The CDR3 DNA is TGTGCCAGCAGCGGGACTAGGGAAGTGGGAGAGACCCAGTACTTC. It translates to CASSGTREVGETQYF.